This T cell receptor beta chain was found in a study of early T cells in non-severe SARS-CoV-2 infection. Whole-study context: RNA in bulk from unsorted whole blood was sequenced, and chains were unpaired.

The germline gives CDR1 DFQATT, CDR2 SNEGSKA (reference sequence). The CDR3 contains 14 residues. V was clipped by 3 bases and J by 2 bases, with 8 bases between them. TCRdb re-analysed the 5' RACE reads in MiXCR, keeping a single row per CDR3 protein. The sample yields 57,000 or so distinct CDR3 sequences, roughly 13% seen once. This clonotype has at least ten counts. The sequence derives from an adult who was a healthcare worker with PCR-confirmed SARS-CoV-2 infection or an uninfected control (not recorded which). The sequenced sample was whole blood. The chain uses TRBV20-1 and TRBJ2-6, with a possible D match to TRBD1 (5 bases). The CDR3, as DNA: TGCAGTGCTAGCAAGGGGACTGGGGCCAACGTCCTGACTTTC. It encodes CSASKGTGANVLTF.